The source of this TCR beta chain is a study of identical twins. Overall study findings and caveats: Conclusions came from cross-sectional statistical analysis, not from following the same donors. Twins shared out-of-frame alpha sequences with excess low generation probability. Twins shared beta out-of-frame sequences in excess, but this excess was weaker.

This CDR3 spans 13 amino acids. Germline assignment: CDR1 SNHLY and CDR2 FYNNEI. V lost 5 bases and J lost 5, with 12 bases in between. MiXCR was run by TCRdb on the 5' RACE reads, yielding one entry per CDR3 protein. Among about 570,000 distinct CDR3 sequences, nearly 10% were seen once, and the ten largest hold approximately 3%. In every case, the donor was a healthy Caucasian. Comments on this clonotype: The antigen is not known.

This same sample was also taken into another study, of yellow fever vaccine responses in identical twins.

This sequence was found in a woman between 18 and 30 years old in good health. The sample consisted of PBMCs. The chain combines TRBV2 with TRBJ2-5, with a tentative D call TRBD1 (5 bases). CDR3 DNA: TGTGCCAGCAGTTTCAACAGGCTGGAGACCCAGTACTTC. Translation gives CASSFNRLETQYF.